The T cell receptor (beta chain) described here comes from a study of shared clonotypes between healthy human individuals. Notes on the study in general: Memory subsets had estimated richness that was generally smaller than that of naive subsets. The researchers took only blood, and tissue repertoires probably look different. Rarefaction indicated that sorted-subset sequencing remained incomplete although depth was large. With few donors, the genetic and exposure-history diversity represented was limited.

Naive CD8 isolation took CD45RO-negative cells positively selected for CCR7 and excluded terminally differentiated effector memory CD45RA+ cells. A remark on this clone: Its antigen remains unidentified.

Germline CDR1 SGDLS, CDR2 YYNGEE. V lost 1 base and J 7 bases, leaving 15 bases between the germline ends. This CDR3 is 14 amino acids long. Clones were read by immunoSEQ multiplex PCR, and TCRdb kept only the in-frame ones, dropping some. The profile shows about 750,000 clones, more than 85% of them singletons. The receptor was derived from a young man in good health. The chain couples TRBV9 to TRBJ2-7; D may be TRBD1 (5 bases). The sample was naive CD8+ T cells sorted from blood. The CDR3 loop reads CASSVRADMREQYF. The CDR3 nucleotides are TGTGCCAGCAGCGTACGGGCGGACATGAGGGAGCAGTACTTC.